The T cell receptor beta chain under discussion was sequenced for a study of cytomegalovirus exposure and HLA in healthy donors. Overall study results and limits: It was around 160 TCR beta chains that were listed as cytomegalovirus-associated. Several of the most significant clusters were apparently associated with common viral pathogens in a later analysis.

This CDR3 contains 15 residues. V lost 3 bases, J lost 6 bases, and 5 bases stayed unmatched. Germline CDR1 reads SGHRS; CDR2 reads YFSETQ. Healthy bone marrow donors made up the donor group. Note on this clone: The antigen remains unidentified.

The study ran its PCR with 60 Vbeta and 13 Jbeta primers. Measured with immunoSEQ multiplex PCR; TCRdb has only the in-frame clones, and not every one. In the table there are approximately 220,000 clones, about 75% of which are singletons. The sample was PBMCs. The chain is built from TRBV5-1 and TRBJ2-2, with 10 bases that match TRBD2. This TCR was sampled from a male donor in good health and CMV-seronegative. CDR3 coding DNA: TGCGCCAGCAGCTACCTAGCGGGGGAGGCCGGGGAGCTGTTTTTT. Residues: CASSYLAGEAGELFF.